This passage covers 5 T cell receptor beta chains from one sample sequenced in a study of blood T cell repertoires in COVID-19. This table comes from immunoSEQ multiplex PCR, and its TCRdb copy is limited to in-frame clones, with some not included. Seen here are fewer than 350,000 clones, roughly 89% observed once, and the top ten hold under 7%. Input material: PBMCs or T cells enriched from blood (not recorded which). The receptors were sampled from a woman in her thirties or forties who had recovered from COVID-19.

This clone appeared a few times. The chain employs TRBV7-2 and TRBJ2-5; 8 bases line up with TRBD1. The germline V gene has CDR1 SGHTA and CDR2 FQGNSA. This CDR3 region has 16 residues. J gave up 5 bases and V 1 base, and 9 bases lay outside the gene matches. CDR3 region: CASSLVPAGGMETQYF. CDR3 in DNA: TGTGCCAGCAGCTTAGTGCCGGCAGGGGGCATGGAGACCCAGTACTTC.

The J gene is TRBJ2-7, the V gene TRBV28, with D maybe TRBD1 (5 bases). This CDR3 comprises 15 residues. Looked up from germline, CDR1 is MDHEN and CDR2 is SYDVKM. Trimming removed 1 base at V and 2 bases at J, with 12 bases between. CDR3 sequence reads: CASSLYPDRTYEQYF. The CDR3 DNA reads TGTGCCAGCAGTTTATACCCCGACAGAACCTACGAGCAGTACTTC.

This chain joins TRBV2 and TRBJ2-5; TRBD1 aligns across 7 bases. The CDR3 runs to 14 residues. Germline CDR1 is SNHLY and CDR2 is FYNNEI. Germline trimming cut 3 bases from V and 2 bases from J; bases unmatched to any gene: 3. The CDR3 loop reads CASSEGTAQETQYF. The CDR3, as DNA: TGTGCCAGCAGTGAGGGGACAGCTCAAGAGACCCAGTACTTC.

The chain recombines TRBV5-8 with TRBJ2-3; TRBD1 matches 9 bases. Germline trimming cut 4 bases from V and 1 base from J; bases unmatched to any gene: 1. This CDR3 has 14 residues. Germline-derived CDR1 and CDR2 are SGHTS and YDEGEE. The CDR3 loop is CASSGDRGTDTQYF. The CDR3 DNA is TGTGCCAGCAGCGGGGACAGGGGCACAGATACGCAGTATTTT.

The rearrangement links TRBV11-3 to TRBJ2-7, with TRBD2 matching 11 bases. The CDR3 spans 15 residues. The V and J ends lost 5 bases and 6 bases, in that order; junction bases with no gene match: 9. The germline V gene has CDR1 SGHNT and CDR2 YENEEA. The CDR3 protein is CASSNGLAGSGEQYF. CDR3 DNA: TGTGCCAGCAGCAACGGACTAGCGGGTTCAGGCGAGCAGTACTTC.